The present entry profiles one T cell receptor (beta chain) with its context. Germline CDR1 and CDR2: SGHVS and FQNEAQ. V was trimmed by 1 base and J by 0 bases, leaving 13 bases between them. The CDR3 extends over 17 amino acids. The data were taken from a study of memory CD4+ T cells and cytomegalovirus serostatus. The sort gate was single viable CD3+CD4+CD8-CD45RO+ cells for memory CD4+ T cells. Generated by immunoSEQ multiplex PCR, the TCRdb table keeps only in-frame clones and is missing some. The table lists fewer than 40,000 clones, around 80% of them singletons. The rearrangement joins TRBV7-8 to TRBJ1-3; D gene ambiguous. This receptor was obtained from an adult in good health and CMV-seropositive. The sample taken for sequencing was memory CD4+ T cells from blood. The CDR3 DNA sequence: TGTGCCAGCAGCTTAGAGAGGCCAGGCCCCTCTGGAAACACCATATATTTT. Its protein product is CASSLERPGPSGNTIYF. The variable domain in full, completed from reference TRBV7-8 and TRBJ1-3, reads GAGVSQSPRYKVAKRGQDVALRCDPISGHVSLFWYQQALGQGPEFLTYFQNEAQLDKSGLPSDRFFAERPEGSVSTLKIQRTQQEDSAVYLCASSLERPGPSGNTIYFGEGSWLTVV.